This TCR beta chain derives from a study of somatic reversion in DOCK8 deficiency (dated by TCRdb to 2019 to 2021). Looking at the study overall: In the study, T cell receptor beta repertoires were compared across three groups: DOCK8-deficient patients, DOCK8-revertant patients and healthy volunteers. The DOCK8-deficient patients included in the study had been described in earlier reports. The ways in which somatic reversion of pathogenic DOCK8 variants alters lymphocyte differentiation and function in DOCK8 deficiency were investigated. General conclusions and limits of the study: Whether whole blood or PBMCs served as the source material for each individual sample was not specified in the methods.

V sheds 0 bases and J sheds 6 bases, leaving 12 bases between their ends. The germline V gene gives CDR1 as SGHRS and CDR2 as YFSETQ. From the cysteine up to the phenylalanine, the CDR3 has a length of 14 residues. Just the 42-base CDR3 DNA is kept, in frame starting at base 1. Only a few counts were recorded for this clonotype. Its cognate antigen has yet to be identified. No much larger clone exists at a distance of one base, and base qualities are not known. For the TCR repertoire analysis, genomic DNA was extracted either from whole blood samples or from PBMCs. Samples were obtained from a few DOCK8-revertant patients, with some of these patients sampled at multiple time points. The receptor library was made with multiplex PCR. TRB libraries were made by one-step amplicon PCR using EuroClonality-NGS primers on roughly 95 ng genomic DNA. Sequencing of TRB amplicons was performed on Illumina MiSeq instruments using 2 x 250 bp version 2 chemistry. In the original analysis: IMGT/HighV-QUEST was the tool used for both primary TRB sequence analysis and V(D)J annotation. VDJtools was used to assess repertoire diversity and composition after nonfunctional clones were removed and samples were downsampled for comparisons between samples. TCRdb reran the public reads through fastp at Q25 and MiXCR, keeping productive beta chains. All rows with the same CDR3 protein become a single entry with the most common DNA and genes. These V and J calls originate from TCRdb's pipeline instead of the authors' own analysis. The sample contains about 1,300 distinct CDR3 sequences, about 30% of them found a single time. The top ten clonotypes cover 75% to 85% of the sample.

The sequencing input was peripheral blood. The sample's cell subset or site label, decoded: DOCK8-deficient patient with somatic reversion. This receptor was obtained from a human donor with DOCK8 deficiency. The sequence is built from TRBV5-1 and TRBJ1-1, with TRBD1 as a weak D call on 6 bases. The base sequence is TGCGCCAGCAGCTTGGAACAGGGTAGGGCTGAAGCTTTCTTT. It is translated as CASSLEQGRAEAFF.